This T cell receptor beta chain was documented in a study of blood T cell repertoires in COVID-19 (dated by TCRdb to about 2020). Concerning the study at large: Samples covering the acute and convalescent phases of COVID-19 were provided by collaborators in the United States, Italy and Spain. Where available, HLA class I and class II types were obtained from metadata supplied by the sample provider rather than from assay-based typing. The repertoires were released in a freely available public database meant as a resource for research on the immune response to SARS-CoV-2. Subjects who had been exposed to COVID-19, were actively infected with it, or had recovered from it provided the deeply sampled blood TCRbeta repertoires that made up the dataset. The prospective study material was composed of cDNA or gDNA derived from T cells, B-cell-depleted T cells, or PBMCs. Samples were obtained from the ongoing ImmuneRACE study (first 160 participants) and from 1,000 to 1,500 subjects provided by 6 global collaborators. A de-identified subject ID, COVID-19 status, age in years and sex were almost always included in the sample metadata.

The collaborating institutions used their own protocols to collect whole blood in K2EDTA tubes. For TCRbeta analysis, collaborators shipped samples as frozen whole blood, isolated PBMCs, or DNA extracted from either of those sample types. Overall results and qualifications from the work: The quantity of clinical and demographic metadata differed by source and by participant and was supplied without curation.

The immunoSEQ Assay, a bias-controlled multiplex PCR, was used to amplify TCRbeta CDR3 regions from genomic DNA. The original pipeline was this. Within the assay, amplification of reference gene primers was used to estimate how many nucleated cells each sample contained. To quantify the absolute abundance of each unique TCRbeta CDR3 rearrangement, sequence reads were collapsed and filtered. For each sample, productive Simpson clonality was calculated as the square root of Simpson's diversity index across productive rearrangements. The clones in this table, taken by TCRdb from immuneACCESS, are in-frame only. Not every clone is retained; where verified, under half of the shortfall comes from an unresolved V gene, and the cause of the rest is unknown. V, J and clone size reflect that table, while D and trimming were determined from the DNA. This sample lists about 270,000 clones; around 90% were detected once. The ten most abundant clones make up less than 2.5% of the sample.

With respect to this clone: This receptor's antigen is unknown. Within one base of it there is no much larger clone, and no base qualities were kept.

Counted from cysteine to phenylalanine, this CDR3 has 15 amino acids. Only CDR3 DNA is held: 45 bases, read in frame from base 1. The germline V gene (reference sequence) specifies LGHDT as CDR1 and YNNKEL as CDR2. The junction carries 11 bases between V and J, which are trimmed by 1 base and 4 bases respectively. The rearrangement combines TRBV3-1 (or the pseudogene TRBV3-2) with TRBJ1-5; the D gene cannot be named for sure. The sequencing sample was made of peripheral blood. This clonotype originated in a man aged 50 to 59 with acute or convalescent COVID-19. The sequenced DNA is TGTGCCAGCAGCCAAGGAGGAGGCTGGAATCAGCCCCAGCATTTT. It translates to CASSQGGGWNQPQHF.